This T cell receptor beta chain was retrieved from a study of blood T cell repertoires in COVID-19. About the research overall: COVID-19 samples, acute and convalescent, were from the United States, Italy and Spain. Sources were T cells, B-cell-depleted T cells, or PBMCs; the material itself was cDNA or gDNA.

Between the trimmed V and J ends, which lost 4 bases and 4 bases, there was a span of 7 bases. Germline V lookup: CDR1 LGHDT, CDR2 YNNKEL (reference sequence). CDR3 length: 13 amino acids. Per the original methods: Amplification of reference gene primers was used by the study to estimate nucleated cell counts. Measured with immunoSEQ multiplex PCR; TCRdb has only the in-frame clones, and not every one. The V and J calls and clone size are taken from that table; D and trimming were inferred from the DNA. The table shows about 230,000 clones, with 70% to 90% occurring only once. The Seattle site enrolled patients during active infection and followed them longitudinally. Only a few counts were recorded for this clone.

Sequencing used peripheral blood. This chain uses TRBV3-1 (or the pseudogene TRBV3-2) with TRBJ1-4; TRBD1 might be the D (5 bases). The TCR sequence derives from a man aged 45-65 years with COVID-19, enrolled during active disease. The CDR3, as DNA: TGTGCCAGCAGCCCTGACAGTAATGAAAAACTGTTTTTT. The encoded protein is CASSPDSNEKLFF.